These T cell receptor beta chains were read from a single sample in a study of patients and donors after allogeneic stem cell transplantation. MiXCR, run by TCRdb on the RT-PCR reads, gives a single entry per CDR3 protein. The repertoire holds approximately 99,000 distinct CDR3 sequences, with around 36% as singletons. The sequenced sample was blood, either unsorted or a sorted T cell fraction (not recorded which). The source of these receptors is a human donor who was either an allogeneic HSCT recipient or a stem cell or donor lymphocyte infusion donor (not recorded which). It is not recorded whose cells these are; they may come from a transplant donor. Each CDR3 is given with its conserved first and last residue. Fields, in order: D gene, clone size, V gene, J gene, CDR3 protein, CDR3 DNA. A D gene is named only where the DNA matches it firmly. Size values are once, few and many counts, or a class for expanded clones, and some rows have none.

D: -
size: -
V: TRBV11-2
J: TRBJ1-1
CDR3: CASSPPWAGRNTEAFF
DNA: TGTGCCAGCAGCCCCCCATGGGCGGGGAGGAACACTGAAGCTTTCTTT

D: -
size: -
V: TRBV29-1
J: TRBJ1-2
CDR3: CSVAGFSYGYTF
DNA: TGCAGCGTTGCAGGGTTTAGCTATGGCTACACCTTC

D: -
size: few
V: TRBV20-1
J: TRBJ1-1
CDR3: CSAIKGLMNTEAFF
DNA: TGCAGTGCAATTAAGGGGCTTATGAACACTGAAGCTTTCTTT

D: TRBD1
size: -
V: TRBV4-3
J: TRBJ1-5
CDR3: CASSPNWGTGFSNQPQHF
DNA: TGCGCCAGCAGCCCTAACTGGGGGACAGGGTTTAGCAATCAGCCCCAGCATTTT

D: -
size: -
V: TRBV6-6
J: TRBJ2-5
CDR3: CATQQGGETQYF
DNA: TGTGCCACCCAACAGGGCGGGGAGACCCAGTACTTC

D: TRBD2
size: -
V: TRBV12-3/TRBV12-4
J: TRBJ2-5
CDR3: CASSPGLAVPKETQYF
DNA: TGTGCCAGCAGTCCGGGACTAGCGGTACCCAAAGAGACCCAGTACTTC

D: -
size: many
V: TRBV12-3/TRBV12-4
J: TRBJ1-1
CDR3: CASSFRTTEAFF
DNA: TGTGCCAGCAGTTTCCGGACCACTGAAGCTTTCTTT

D: -
size: few
V: TRBV6-4
J: TRBJ1-5
CDR3: CASSDVGDNQPQHF
DNA: TGTGCCAGCAGTGACGTGGGGGACAATCAGCCCCAGCATTTT

D: TRBD1
size: -
V: TRBV27
J: TRBJ2-1
CDR3: CASRRTGGAGEQFF
DNA: TGTGCCAGCAGACGGACAGGGGGCGCAGGCGAGCAGTTCTTC

D: TRBD1
size: -
V: TRBV4-3
J: TRBJ1-1
CDR3: CASSQRTGANTEAFF
DNA: TGCGCCAGCAGCCAGAGGACAGGGGCGAACACTGAAGCTTTCTTT

D: -
size: few
V: TRBV20-1
J: TRBJ1-5
CDR3: CSARDFSGGTGYQPQHF
DNA: TGCAGTGCTAGAGATTTTTCAGGAGGTACCGGTTACCAGCCCCAGCATTTT

D: -
size: -
V: TRBV6-2/TRBV6-3
J: TRBJ2-7
CDR3: CASSYGGGQYF
DNA: TGTGCCAGCAGTTACGGCGGGGGCCAGTACTTC

D: TRBD1
size: few
V: TRBV27
J: TRBJ1-1
CDR3: CASRGGQGLNAFF
DNA: TGTGCCAGCAGGGGGGGACAGGGATTAAATGCTTTCTTT

D: TRBD2
size: -
V: TRBV24-1
J: TRBJ2-1
CDR3: CATSGGPRLAGGWNEQFF
DNA: TGTGCCACCAGTGGGGGGCCGAGACTAGCGGGAGGTTGGAATGAGCAGTTCTTC

D: -
size: few
V: TRBV28
J: TRBJ1-1
CDR3: CASSQQGGNTEAFF
DNA: TGTGCCAGCAGTCAACAGGGAGGGAACACTGAAGCTTTCTTT

D: TRBD1
size: -
V: TRBV12-3/TRBV12-4
J: TRBJ2-1
CDR3: CASRYDRGNEQFF
DNA: TGTGCCAGCAGGTACGACAGGGGCAATGAGCAGTTCTTC

D: -
size: -
V: TRBV24-1
J: TRBJ1-6
CDR3: CATSDGQGFNSPLHF
DNA: TGTGCCACCAGTGATGGGCAGGGGTTTAATTCACCCCTCCACTTT

D: TRBD2
size: -
V: TRBV15
J: TRBJ2-3
CDR3: CATSRGGTSGRLDTQYF
DNA: TGTGCCACCAGCAGAGGAGGGACTAGCGGGAGGTTAGATACGCAGTATTTT

D: -
size: few
V: TRBV5-6
J: TRBJ2-7
CDR3: CASSWNAGYEQYF
DNA: TGTGCCAGCAGCTGGAACGCGGGTTACGAGCAGTACTTC

D: TRBD2
size: -
V: TRBV29-1
J: TRBJ2-7
CDR3: CSVGPRLAGVYEQYF
DNA: TGCAGCGTCGGCCCCCGGCTAGCGGGTGTTTACGAGCAGTACTTC

D: -
size: -
V: TRBV5-4
J: TRBJ1-2
CDR3: CASSLSLGLDGYTF
DNA: TGTGCCAGCAGCTTGAGTCTCGGGTTAGATGGCTACACCTTC

D: -
size: -
V: TRBV6-5
J: TRBJ1-6
CDR3: CASSLGQFSSYNSPLHF
DNA: TGTGCCAGCAGTCTCGGACAGTTTTCCTCCTATAATTCACCCCTCCACTTT

D: -
size: -
V: TRBV5-1
J: TRBJ2-2
CDR3: CASSTSSASTGELFF
DNA: TGCGCCAGCAGCACGTCTAGCGCCTCAACCGGGGAGCTGTTTTTT

D: -
size: -
V: TRBV7-8
J: TRBJ1-5
CDR3: CASSFGAYSNQPQHF
DNA: TGTGCCAGCAGTTTTGGGGCATATAGCAATCAGCCCCAGCATTTT

D: TRBD1
size: -
V: TRBV6-2/TRBV6-3
J: TRBJ2-1
CDR3: CASTTPRDSYNEQFF
DNA: TGTGCCAGCACCACGCCGAGGGACAGCTACAATGAGCAGTTCTTC

D: -
size: -
V: TRBV27
J: TRBJ2-4
CDR3: CASTARGLLAKNIQYF
DNA: TGTGCCAGCACCGCGAGGGGACTCCTAGCCAAAAACATTCAGTACTTC

D: -
size: -
V: TRBV24-1
J: TRBJ2-3
CDR3: CATSVGGINTQYF
DNA: TGTGCCACCAGTGTGGGCGGGATAAATACGCAGTATTTT

D: TRBD1
size: -
V: TRBV19
J: TRBJ1-3
CDR3: CASSRQGVNSGNTIYF
DNA: TGTGCCAGTTCCCGACAGGGCGTTAACTCTGGAAACACCATATATTTT

D: -
size: -
V: TRBV12-3/TRBV12-4
J: TRBJ1-1
CDR3: CASSSTGGGTEAFF
DNA: TGTGCCAGCAGCTCGACAGGTGGAGGGACTGAAGCTTTCTTT

D: -
size: -
V: TRBV5-1
J: TRBJ2-7
CDR3: CASSFHRLGYEQYF
DNA: TGCGCCAGCAGCTTCCACCGATTAGGCTACGAGCAGTACTTC

D: -
size: -
V: TRBV29-1
J: TRBJ2-5
CDR3: CSVFGMRGTQYF
DNA: TGCAGCGTCTTCGGGATGAGGGGGACCCAGTACTTC

D: -
size: few
V: TRBV4-3
J: TRBJ1-6
CDR3: CASSQEFPPYSYNSPLHF
DNA: TGCGCCAGCAGCCAAGAGTTCCCACCTTACTCCTATAATTCACCCCTCCACTTT

D: -
size: few
V: TRBV5-1
J: TRBJ2-1
CDR3: CASSLNAGTNEQFF
DNA: TGCGCCAGCAGCTTGAACGCAGGGACCAATGAGCAGTTCTTC